This TCR beta chain was captured by sequencing in a study of T cells in localized non-small cell lung cancer. Note on this clone: What it binds is unknown.

CDR3 size: 16 residues. Trimming removed 7 bases from V and 4 bases from J, with 22 bases in between. From germline, CDR1 is LNHDA and CDR2 SQIVND (reference sequence). Points from the study as a whole: Uninvolved adjacent lung showed higher T cell clonality than tumor. As only one tumor region underwent sequencing, heterogeneity remains possible. When the top 100 tumor clones were examined, a median around 61 of them also appeared in the adjacent lung, which was paired and uninvolved.

The assay was immunoSEQ multiplex PCR, and TCRdb's table has in-frame clones only and misses some. The sample includes 870 or so clones, 15% to 25% seen only once; the top ten take about 14%. This receptor was identified in a man aged 35 to 69 with stage I lung adenocarcinoma. The material sequenced was normal lung tissue next to the tumor, taken before any cancer treatment. V gene TRBV19 combines with J gene TRBJ1-2; tentatively, D is TRBD1 (6 bases). The chain's CDR3 is CASKSGQGRKGYGYTF. The CDR3, as DNA: TGTGCCAGTAAATCGGGACAAGGGCGAAAGGGCTATGGCTACACCTTC.